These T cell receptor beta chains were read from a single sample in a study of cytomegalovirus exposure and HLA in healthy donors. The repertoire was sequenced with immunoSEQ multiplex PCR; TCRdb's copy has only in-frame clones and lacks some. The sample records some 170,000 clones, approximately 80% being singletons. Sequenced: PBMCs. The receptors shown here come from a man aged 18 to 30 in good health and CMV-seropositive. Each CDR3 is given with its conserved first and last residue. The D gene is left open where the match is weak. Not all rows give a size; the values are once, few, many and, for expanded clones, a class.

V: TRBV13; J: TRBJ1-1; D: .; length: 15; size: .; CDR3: CASSSSEALNTEAFF; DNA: TGTGCCAGCAGCTCCTCGGAGGCATTGAACACTGAAGCTTTCTTT
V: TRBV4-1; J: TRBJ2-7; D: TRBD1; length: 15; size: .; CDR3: CASSQGQGRSYEQYF; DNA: TGCGCCAGCAGCCAAGGACAGGGGCGGTCCTACGAGCAGTACTTC
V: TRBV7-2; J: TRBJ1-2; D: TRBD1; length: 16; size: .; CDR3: CASSLRGTGGNYGYTF; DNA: TGTGCCAGCAGCTTAAGAGGGACAGGGGGCAACTATGGCTACACCTTC
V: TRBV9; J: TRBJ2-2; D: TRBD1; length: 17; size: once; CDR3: CASSGRNGTGNTGELFF; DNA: TGTGCCAGCAGCGGACGGAACGGGACAGGGAACACCGGGGAGCTGTTTTTT
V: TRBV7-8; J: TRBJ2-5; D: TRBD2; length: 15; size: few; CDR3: CASSPGYSGAATQYF; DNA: TGTGCCAGCAGCCCAGGATATAGCGGGGCCGCGACCCAGTACTTC
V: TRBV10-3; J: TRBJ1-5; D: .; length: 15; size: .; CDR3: CAISEVLGGNQPQHF; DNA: TGTGCCATCAGTGAGGTTCTTGGGGGGAATCAGCCCCAGCATTTT
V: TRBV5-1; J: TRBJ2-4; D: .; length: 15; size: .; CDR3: CASSGTGGGENIQYF; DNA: TGCGCCAGCAGCGGGACGGGGGGCGGCGAAAACATTCAGTACTTC
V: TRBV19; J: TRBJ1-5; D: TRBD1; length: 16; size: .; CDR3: CASSSSGTGGNQPQHF; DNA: TGTGCCAGTAGCTCCTCTGGGACAGGGGGCAATCAGCCCCAGCATTTT
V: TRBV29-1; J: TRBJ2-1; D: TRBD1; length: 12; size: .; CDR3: CSAGQGPNEQFF; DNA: TGCAGCGCTGGACAGGGTCCCAATGAGCAGTTCTTC
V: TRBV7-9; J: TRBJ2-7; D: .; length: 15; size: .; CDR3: CSSSLVAGGVREQYF; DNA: TGTTCCAGCAGCTTAGTTGCCGGAGGAGTGAGGGAGCAGTACTTC
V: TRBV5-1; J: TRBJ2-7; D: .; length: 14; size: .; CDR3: CASSLTGTAYEQYF; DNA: TGCGCCAGCAGCTTAACAGGCACGGCCTACGAGCAGTACTTC
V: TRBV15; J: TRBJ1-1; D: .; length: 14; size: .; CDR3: CATSRDQSGRVAFF; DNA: TGTGCCACCAGCAGAGATCAGTCCGGCAGGGTGGCTTTCTTT
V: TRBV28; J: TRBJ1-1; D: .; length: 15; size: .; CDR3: CASSLPGVSNTEAFF; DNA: TGTGCCAGCAGTCTCCCCGGGGTGTCGAACACTGAAGCTTTCTTT
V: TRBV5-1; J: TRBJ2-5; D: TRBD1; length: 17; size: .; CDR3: CASSPRSIVGTGETQYF; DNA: TGCGCCAGCAGCCCACGGAGCATTGTGGGGACAGGGGAGACCCAGTACTTC
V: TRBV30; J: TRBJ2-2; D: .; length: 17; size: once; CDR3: CAWSTQGGFTDTGELFF; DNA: TGTGCCTGGAGCACCCAGGGTGGTTTTACAGACACCGGGGAGCTGTTTTTT
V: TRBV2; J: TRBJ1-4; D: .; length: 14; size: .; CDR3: CASSVGAEFEKLFF; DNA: TGTGCCAGCAGTGTTGGGGCCGAATTTGAAAAACTGTTTTTT
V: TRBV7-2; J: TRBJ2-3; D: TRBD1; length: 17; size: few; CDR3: CASSFIRGQVDTDTQYF; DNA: TGTGCCAGCAGCTTCATCAGGGGGCAAGTAGACACAGATACGCAGTATTTT
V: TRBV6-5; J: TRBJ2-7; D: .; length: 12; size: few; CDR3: CASTNRDYEQYF; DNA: TGTGCCAGCACGAACAGGGACTACGAGCAGTACTTC
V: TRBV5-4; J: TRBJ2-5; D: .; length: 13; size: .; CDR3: CASSLGGQETQYF; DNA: TGTGCCAGCAGCTTAGGGGGACAAGAGACCCAGTACTTC
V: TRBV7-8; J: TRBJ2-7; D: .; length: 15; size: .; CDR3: CASSLRRDKPYEQYF; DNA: TGTGCCAGCAGCTTACGAAGGGACAAGCCCTACGAGCAGTACTTC
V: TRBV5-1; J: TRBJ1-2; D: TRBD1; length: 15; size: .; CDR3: CASSPPGQGVEGYTF; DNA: TGCGCCAGCAGCCCCCCCGGCCAGGGGGTTGAGGGCTACACCTTC
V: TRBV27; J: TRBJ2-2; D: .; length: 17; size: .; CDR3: CASSLSETATNTGELFF; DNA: TGTGCCAGCAGTTTATCCGAGACAGCTACGAACACCGGGGAGCTGTTTTTT
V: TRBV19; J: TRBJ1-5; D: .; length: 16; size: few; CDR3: CASLGRGSYSNQPQHF; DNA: TGTGCCAGCCTGGGCAGGGGAAGTTATAGCAATCAGCCCCAGCATTTT
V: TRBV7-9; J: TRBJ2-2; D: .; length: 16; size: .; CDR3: CASSLESRGIGGELFF; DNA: TGTGCCAGCAGCTTAGAGTCCAGGGGAATCGGCGGGGAGCTGTTTTTT
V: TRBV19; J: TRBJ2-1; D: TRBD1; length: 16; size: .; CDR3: CASSIVGQGGEDEQFF; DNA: TGTGCCAGTAGTATAGTGGGACAGGGGGGGGAGGATGAGCAGTTCTTC
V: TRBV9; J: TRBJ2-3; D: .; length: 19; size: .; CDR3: CASSDSGGAASRWKDTQYF; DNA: TGTGCCAGCAGCGATAGTGGTGGGGCAGCCTCAAGGTGGAAAGATACGCAGTATTTT
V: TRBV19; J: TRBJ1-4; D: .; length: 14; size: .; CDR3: CASGGQGANEKLFF; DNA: TGTGCCAGTGGGGGACAAGGGGCTAATGAAAAACTGTTTTTT
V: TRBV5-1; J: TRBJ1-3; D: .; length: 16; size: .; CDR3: CASSLGVTGSGNTIYF; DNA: TGCGCCAGCAGCTTGGGGGTGACAGGCTCTGGAAACACCATATATTTT
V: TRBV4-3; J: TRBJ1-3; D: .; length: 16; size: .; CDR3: CASSQDLPGPGNTIYF; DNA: TGCGCCAGCAGCCAAGATCTACCAGGGCCTGGAAACACCATATATTTT
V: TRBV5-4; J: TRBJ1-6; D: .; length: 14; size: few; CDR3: CASSFSGYNSPLHF; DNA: TGTGCCAGCAGCTTTTCCGGTTATAATTCACCCCTCCACTTT
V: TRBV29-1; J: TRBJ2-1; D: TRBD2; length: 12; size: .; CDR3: CSVDTSANEQFF; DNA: TGCAGCGTCGACACTAGCGCCAATGAGCAGTTCTTC
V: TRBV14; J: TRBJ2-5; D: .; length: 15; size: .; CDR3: CASSQLGRGRETQYF; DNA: TGTGCCAGCAGCCAACTGGGCAGGGGACGAGAGACCCAGTACTTC
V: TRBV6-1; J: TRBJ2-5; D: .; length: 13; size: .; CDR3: CASSELQLGTQYF; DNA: TGTGCCAGCAGTGAGTTACAGTTGGGGACCCAGTACTTC
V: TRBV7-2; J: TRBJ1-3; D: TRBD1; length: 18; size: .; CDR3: CASSLELPDRGFMDTIYF; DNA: TGTGCCAGCAGCTTAGAGCTTCCGGACAGGGGGTTCATGGACACCATATATTTT
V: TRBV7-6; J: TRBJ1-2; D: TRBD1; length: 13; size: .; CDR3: CASSLQGDYGYTF; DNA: TGTGCCAGCAGTCTACAGGGGGACTATGGCTACACCTTC
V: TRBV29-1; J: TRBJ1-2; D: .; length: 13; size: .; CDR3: CSVELRENYGYTF; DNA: TGCAGCGTTGAGCTCAGGGAAAACTATGGCTACACCTTC
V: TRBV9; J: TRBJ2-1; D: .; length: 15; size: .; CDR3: CASSATEGLYNEQFF; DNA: TGTGCCAGCAGCGCTACAGAGGGTCTCTACAATGAGCAGTTCTTC
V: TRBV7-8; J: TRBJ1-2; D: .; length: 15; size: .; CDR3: CASNERDGRGYGYTF; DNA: TGTGCCAGCAACGAACGGGACGGGAGGGGCTATGGCTACACCTTC
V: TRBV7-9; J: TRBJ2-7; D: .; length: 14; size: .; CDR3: CASSPVSPSIEQYF; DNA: TGTGCCAGCAGCCCTGTTAGCCCTTCAATCGAGCAGTACTTC
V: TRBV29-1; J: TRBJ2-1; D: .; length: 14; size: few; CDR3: CSVAEVGRGGEQFF; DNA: TGCAGCGTTGCCGAGGTCGGTCGGGGTGGTGAGCAGTTCTTC